This is a list of T cell receptor beta chains from one sample in a study of radiation and T cells in renal cell carcinoma. Produced via immunoSEQ multiplex PCR; TCRdb's table is partial and in-frame only. Seen here are approximately 17,000 clones, 50% observed once, and the top ten hold roughly 37%. This material consisted of tumor tissue, taken from a patient whose treatment included radiotherapy and nephrectomy. These receptors came from a woman in her fifties or sixties with renal cell carcinoma. Each CDR3 is given with its conserved first and last residue. A D gene is named only where the DNA matches it firmly. Size is omitted from some rows. Given values are once, few, many or a class for expanded clones.

clone_size: -
j_call: TRBJ2-5
v_call: TRBV10-3
d_call: TRBD1
cdr3_aa: CAISESGRGRETQYF
cdr3_nt: TGTGCCATCAGTGAGTCCGGCAGGGGGCGGGAGACCCAGTACTTC

clone_size: few
j_call: TRBJ1-4
v_call: TRBV5-1
d_call: TRBD1
cdr3_aa: CASRPVPGQAEKLFF
cdr3_nt: TGCGCCAGCAGGCCCGTCCCCGGACAGGCCGAAAAACTGTTTTTT

clone_size: few
j_call: TRBJ1-2
v_call: TRBV28
d_call: TRBD1
cdr3_aa: CASSLLGQEFYGYTF
cdr3_nt: TGTGCCAGCAGTTTACTGGGACAGGAATTCTATGGCTACACCTTC

clone_size: -
j_call: TRBJ2-5
v_call: TRBV5-6
d_call: TRBD1
cdr3_aa: CASSTGTGAIGWETQYF
cdr3_nt: TGTGCCAGCAGCACCGGGACAGGGGCCATCGGTTGGGAGACCCAGTACTTC

clone_size: many
j_call: TRBJ1-1
v_call: TRBV6-5
d_call: -
cdr3_aa: CASSSNTEAFF
cdr3_nt: TGTGCCAGCAGCTCAAACACTGAAGCTTTCTTT

clone_size: -
j_call: TRBJ2-1
v_call: TRBV9
d_call: -
cdr3_aa: CASSANLNEQFF
cdr3_nt: TGTGCCAGCAGCGCCAACCTCAATGAGCAGTTCTTC

clone_size: -
j_call: TRBJ1-1
v_call: TRBV27
d_call: TRBD1
cdr3_aa: CASSLGDRLMNTEAFF
cdr3_nt: TGTGCCAGCAGTTTAGGGGACAGACTAATGAACACTGAAGCTTTCTTT

clone_size: many
j_call: TRBJ2-1
v_call: TRBV27
d_call: TRBD2
cdr3_aa: CASSATGGPVYNEQFF
cdr3_nt: TGTGCCAGCAGTGCTACGGGGGGGCCAGTCTATAATGAGCAGTTCTTC

clone_size: many
j_call: TRBJ2-6
v_call: TRBV9
d_call: -
cdr3_aa: CASSVDGMGGANVLTF
cdr3_nt: TGTGCCAGCAGCGTAGACGGGATGGGTGGGGCCAACGTCCTGACTTTC

clone_size: -
j_call: TRBJ2-7
v_call: TRBV9
d_call: -
cdr3_aa: CASSLSRGGSSYEQYF
cdr3_nt: TGTGCCAGCAGCCTCTCCCGAGGGGGGAGCTCCTACGAGCAGTACTTC

clone_size: -
j_call: TRBJ1-1
v_call: TRBV7-6
d_call: -
cdr3_aa: CASSLDLNTEAFF
cdr3_nt: TGTGCCAGCAGCTTAGACCTGAACACTGAAGCTTTCTTT

clone_size: many
j_call: TRBJ1-4
v_call: TRBV6-5
d_call: -
cdr3_aa: CASTDGATNEKLFF
cdr3_nt: TGTGCCAGCACGGACGGTGCAACTAATGAAAAACTGTTTTTT

clone_size: many
j_call: TRBJ2-5
v_call: TRBV6-5
d_call: -
cdr3_aa: CASSLSGQETQYF
cdr3_nt: TGTGCCAGCAGTCTCAGCGGGCAAGAGACCCAGTACTTC